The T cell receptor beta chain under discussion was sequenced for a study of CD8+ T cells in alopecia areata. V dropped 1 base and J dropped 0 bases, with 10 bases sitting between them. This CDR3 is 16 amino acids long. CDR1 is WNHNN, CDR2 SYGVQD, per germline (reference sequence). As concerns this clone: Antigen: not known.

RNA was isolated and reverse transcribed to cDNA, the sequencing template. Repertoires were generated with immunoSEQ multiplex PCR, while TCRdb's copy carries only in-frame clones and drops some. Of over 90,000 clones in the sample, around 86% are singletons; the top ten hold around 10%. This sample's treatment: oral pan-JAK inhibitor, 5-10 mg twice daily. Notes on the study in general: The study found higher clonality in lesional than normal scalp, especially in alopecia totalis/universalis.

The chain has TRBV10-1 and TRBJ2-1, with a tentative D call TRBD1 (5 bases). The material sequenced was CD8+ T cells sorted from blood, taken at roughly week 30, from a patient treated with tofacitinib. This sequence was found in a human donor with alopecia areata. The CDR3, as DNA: TGCGCCAGCAGTGAGTACGGCAGGGCCTCCTACAATGAGCAGTTCTTC. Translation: CASSEYGRASYNEQFF.